This TCR beta chain was recovered during a study of cytomegalovirus exposure and HLA in healthy donors. The study ran its PCR with 60 Vbeta and 13 Jbeta primers. In the original workflow: A later analysis counted approximately 80 million unique TCR beta chains, some 11 million shared. Repertoires were generated with immunoSEQ multiplex PCR, while TCRdb's copy carries only in-frame clones and drops some. V and J calls and clone size are given by that table; D and trimming were obtained from the DNA. Here the sample spans 150,000 to 200,000 clones, about 65% being singletons. Study-wide findings and caveats: As a later analysis showed, a missense DCLRE1C variant was linked to trimming of TCR beta V- and J-genes. Within an earlier analysis, most TCR beta V segments proved productive either about 87% or about 30% of the time. Cytomegalovirus association was assigned to 170 or so TCR beta chains.

As to this clone: Its specificity is not known.

Germline assignment: CDR1 SGHDN and CDR2 FVKESK. J gave up 9 bases and V 5 bases, and 5 bases lay outside the gene matches. The CDR3 spans 12 residues. The V and J genes are TRBV14 and TRBJ1-1, with 8 bases identical to TRBD1. Sequencing was carried out using PBMCs. The receptor's source is a man aged 40-55 years in good health and CMV-seropositive. The CDR3 nucleotides read TGTGCCAGCAGCAAAGGACAGGGAAAAGCTTTCTTT. This encodes CASSKGQGKAFF.